This entry lists 9 T cell receptor beta chains sequenced from one sample in a study of T-cell reconstitution after alpha-beta-depleted transplantation in children. Unique molecular identifiers were incorporated during preparation of the TCRbeta library. TCRdb reprocessed the PCR reads with MiXCR, giving one entry per CDR3 protein. The data show 80,000 to 95,000 distinct CDR3 sequences, 8% to 9% seen once. Sequenced material: PBMCs from the stem cell graft donor, taken from the stem cell graft. Receptors were obtained from a human donor who donated a stem cell graft to a child with congenital amegakaryocytic thrombocytopenia.

This clonotype has only a few counts. The chain carries TRBV4-3 and TRBJ2-7; the D is unclear. V dropped 0 bases and J dropped 4 bases, with 7 bases sitting between them. Germline assignment: CDR1 LGHNA and CDR2 YSLEER. The CDR3 length is 13 residues. Here the CDR3 reads CASSQEVAYEQYF. CDR3 in DNA: TGCGCCAGCAGCCAAGAAGTGGCTTACGAGCAGTACTTC.

This clonotype turned up a few times. This chain links TRBV29-1 with TRBJ2-3; 9 nucleotides match TRBD2. The CDR3 is 14 amino acids. The V and J ends lost 8 bases and 4 bases, in that order; junction bases with no gene match: 10. Germline V gene sequence: CDR1 SQVTM, CDR2 ANQGSEA. The CDR3 DNA sequence: TGCAGCATGTACCGGGTAGCGGGAGCAGATACGCAGTATTTT. Translating gives CSMYRVAGADTQYF.

This clonotype was seen repeatedly, ten times or more. The chain links TRBV27 to TRBJ1-6, with 10 bases that match TRBD1. The CDR3 has 15 amino acids. The germline CDR1 and CDR2 sequences are MNHEY and SMNVEV (reference sequence). The junction had 5 bases not matched to a gene; V was cut back by 3 bases and J by 9 bases. CDR3 nucleotide sequence: TGTGCCAGCAGTTTGGTGGGACAGGGGTTTTCACCCCTCCACTTT. This codes for CASSLVGQGFSPLHF.

This clonotype was seen many times. The chain couples TRBV12-3 or TRBV12-4 to TRBJ2-7; 8 bases fit TRBD2. The CDR3 has 14 residues. J gave up 2 bases and V 7 bases, and 7 bases lay outside the gene matches. The CDR3 sequence is CASTPGLGTYEQYF. In DNA form, the CDR3 reads TGTGCCAGCACCCCGGGACTAGGGACCTACGAGCAGTACTTC.

This clonotype was counted many times. The genes are TRBV29-1 and TRBJ2-1; no clear D. CDR3 length: 13 residues. The ends were cut back, 1 base at V and 9 bases at J, with 13 bases in the middle. Germline CDR1 SQVTM, CDR2 ANQGSEA. The CDR3 is CSVEGASWGEQFF. The CDR3 DNA is TGCAGCGTTGAAGGGGCGTCCTGGGGTGAGCAGTTCTTC.

In its sample, this clonotype was seen many times. The chain couples TRBV24-1 to TRBJ2-1; TRBD2 agrees at 12 bases. With 4 bases clipped from V and 6 bases from J, the junction kept 6 bases outside the gene matches. Germline V gene sequence: CDR1 KGHDR, CDR2 SFDVKD. The CDR3 covers 16 residues. CDR3 sequence (DNA): TGTGCCACCAGTGACCCCACTAGCGGGGGGATCAATGAGCAGTTCTTC. It encodes CATSDPTSGGINEQFF.

This clonotype was picked up many times. This chain links TRBV2 with TRBJ1-4, with D perhaps matching TRBD1 (5 bases). CDR1 is SNHLY, CDR2 FYNNEI, per germline. The CDR3 contains 12 residues. Trimming removed 7 bases at V and 7 bases at J, with 10 bases between. CDR3 in amino acids: CASKPGFEKLFF. The CDR3, as DNA: TGTGCCAGCAAGCCAGGGTTTGAAAAACTGTTTTTT.

In its sample, this clonotype was seen many times. V usage is TRBV20-1 and J usage is TRBJ2-5; D gene unclear. CDR1 DFQATT and CDR2 SNEGSKA come from the germline V gene (reference sequence). V was pared by 0 bases and J by 4 bases, with 9 bases between. The CDR3 spans 13 residues. CDR3 sequence: CSARDASPETQYF. The CDR3 DNA reads as TGCAGTGCTAGAGACGCCAGCCCAGAGACCCAGTACTTC.

At least ten counts were recorded for this clonotype. The gene calls are TRBV24-1 and TRBJ2-2; weak D call: TRBD1 (5 bases). The V end lost 4 bases, the J end lost 3 bases, and 8 bases lay between the germline ends. The CDR3 has 14 amino acids. Per germline, CDR1 KGHDR and CDR2 SFDVKD. The CDR3 is CATSESRDTGELFF. CDR3 DNA: TGTGCCACCAGTGAAAGCAGGGACACCGGGGAGCTGTTTTTT.